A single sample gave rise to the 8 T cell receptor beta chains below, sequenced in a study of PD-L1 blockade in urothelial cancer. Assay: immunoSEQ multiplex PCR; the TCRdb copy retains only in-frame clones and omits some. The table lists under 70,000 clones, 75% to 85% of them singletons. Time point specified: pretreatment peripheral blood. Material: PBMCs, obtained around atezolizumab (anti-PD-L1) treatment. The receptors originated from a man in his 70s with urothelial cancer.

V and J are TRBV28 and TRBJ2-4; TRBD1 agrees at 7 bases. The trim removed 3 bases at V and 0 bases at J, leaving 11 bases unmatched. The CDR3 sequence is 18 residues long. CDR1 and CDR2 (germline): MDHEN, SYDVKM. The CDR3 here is CASSFSPDRDSAKNIQYF. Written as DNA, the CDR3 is TGTGCCAGCAGTTTTTCCCCTGACAGGGATTCAGCCAAAAACATTCAGTACTTC.

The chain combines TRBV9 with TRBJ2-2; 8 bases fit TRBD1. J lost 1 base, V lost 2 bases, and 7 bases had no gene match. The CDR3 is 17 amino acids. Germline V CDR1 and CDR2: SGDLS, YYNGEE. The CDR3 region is CASSVTSGTGNTGELFF. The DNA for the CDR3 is TGTGCCAGCAGCGTTACTTCCGGGACAGGGAACACCGGGGAGCTGTTTTTT.

The CDR3 nucleotides read TGTGCCTGGAGTGGACGGAGCGGGCTCTACGAGCAGTACTTC. Its translation: CAWSGRSGLYEQYF. This chain joins TRBV30 and TRBJ2-7, with D perhaps TRBD2 (6 bases). Germline V lookup: CDR1 GTSNPN, CDR2 SVGIG (reference sequence). The CDR3 sequence is 14 residues long. The V gene lost 1 base and the J gene lost 3 bases, with 13 bases spanning the gap.

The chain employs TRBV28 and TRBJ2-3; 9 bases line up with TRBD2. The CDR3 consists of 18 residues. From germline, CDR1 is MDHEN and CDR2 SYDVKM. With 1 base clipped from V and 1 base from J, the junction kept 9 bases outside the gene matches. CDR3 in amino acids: CASSLSPVLAGRTDTQYF. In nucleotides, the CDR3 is TGTGCCAGCAGTTTATCTCCCGTTCTAGCGGGACGCACAGATACGCAGTATTTT.

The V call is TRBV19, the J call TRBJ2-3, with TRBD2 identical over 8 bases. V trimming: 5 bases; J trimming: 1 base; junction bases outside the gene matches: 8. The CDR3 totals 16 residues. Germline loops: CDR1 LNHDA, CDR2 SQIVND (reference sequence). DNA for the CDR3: TGTGCCAGTAGTGGGCCTAGCGGGTCACGCACAGATACGCAGTATTTT. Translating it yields CASSGPSGSRTDTQYF.

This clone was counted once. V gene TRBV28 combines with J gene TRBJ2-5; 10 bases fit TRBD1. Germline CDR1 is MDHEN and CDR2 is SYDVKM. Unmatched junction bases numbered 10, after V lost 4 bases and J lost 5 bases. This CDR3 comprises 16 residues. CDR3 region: CASSSLMGQGWETQYF. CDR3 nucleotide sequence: TGTGCCAGCAGTTCCCTGATGGGACAGGGGTGGGAGACCCAGTACTTC.

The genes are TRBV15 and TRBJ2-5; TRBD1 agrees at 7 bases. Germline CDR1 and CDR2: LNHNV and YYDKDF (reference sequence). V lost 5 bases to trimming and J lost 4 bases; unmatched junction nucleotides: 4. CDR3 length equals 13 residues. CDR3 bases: TGTGCCACCAGCTCTCGGACAGGAGAGACCCAGTACTTC. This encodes CATSSRTGETQYF.

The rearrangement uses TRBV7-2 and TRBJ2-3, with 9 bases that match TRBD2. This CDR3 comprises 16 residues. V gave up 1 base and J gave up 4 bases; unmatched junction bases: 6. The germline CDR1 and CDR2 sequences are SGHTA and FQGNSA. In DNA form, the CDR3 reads TGTGCCAGCAGCTTAGTCGGGCGGGAGGGTGCAGATACGCAGTATTTT. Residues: CASSLVGREGADTQYF.